This T cell receptor beta chain was captured by sequencing in a study of T cell responses to AZD1222 COVID-19 vaccine (dated by TCRdb to about 2021). Study-wide context: Because spike-specific TCR depth and breadth did not differ between the two schedules, AZD1222 recipients who got a second dose at roughly 4 weeks were pooled with those who got a second dose at roughly 12 weeks. TCR sequencing covered roughly 230 trial participants: 207 given two doses of AZD1222 and approximately 25 given two doses of MenACWY control vaccine. Trial participants were enrolled by age into subgroups of 18-55, 56-69 and 70-plus years, and roughly 150, 30 and 60 TCR-sequenced participants, respectively, were included in these subgroups. The investigation overall reported the following: In the small 56-69-year group, the increase in depth fell short of significance, most likely because of low power. Because no day 14 peak-response samples were available, repertoires were characterized only after the peak T cell response. CD4 TCRs associated with the vaccine covered the entire spike protein, and the dominant responses were in regions 160-218 and 743-854. Participants were mostly white British, with more females than males. The authors suggested clonal diversity may have been underestimated. After two AZD1222 doses, spike-specific TCR breadth and depth were significantly higher than at day 0 and than in MenACWY recipients. Reportedly, almost half of the unique spike-specific TCRs recognized epitopes lying outside the regions that are mutated in the B.1.351 and B.1.1.7 variants. Conclusions about previously exposed vaccinees are limited because only 6 or 7 AZD1222 recipients were SARS-CoV-2 seropositive at baseline.

From its cysteine to its phenylalanine, the CDR3 spans 13 amino acids. The sequence is cut down to CDR3 DNA, 39 bases in frame from base 1. Relative to germline, V is missing 5 bases and J is missing 11 bases, with 9 bases of the junction outside any gene match. The CDR1 and CDR2 encoded by the germline V gene are MDHEN and SYDVKM. What this sample's time point label stands for: baseline before first vaccination. Samples from vaccinated people were obtained from the UK trials COV001 and COV002, which included a single-blind randomized controlled phase 2/3 trial of AZD1222 (ChAdOx1 nCoV-19) in healthy adults. For TCRbeta chain sequencing, PBMC samples were collected from trial participants at day 0 and at day 28 after the second dose. The CDR3 regions of human TCRbeta chains were subjected to immunosequencing. Processing in the source paper ran as follows. Repertoire TCRs were checked for matches against a reference library of SARS-CoV-2-specific TCRs that had been generated using the MIRA antigen-specificity platform. Breadth meant the fraction of unique TCRs that were SARS-CoV-2-associated, whereas depth meant the fraction of total T cells that were SARS-CoV-2-associated. Using the MIRA data, each spike-specific TCR was assigned both to the spike region to which the TCR was reactive and to a CD4 or CD8 class. Log10-transformed breadth and depth values were compared by one-way ANOVA with Sidak's multiple comparisons tests. What TCRdb holds here is the immuneACCESS table cut down to in-frame rearrangements. Part of the clones is not present; checked against another copy, under half of the missing clones reflect an unresolved V gene, and the others are unexplained. From that table come the V and J calls and clone size; the DNA was used to work out D and trimming. This sample comprises roughly 120,000 clones, more than 75% of them detected only once. The top ten hold 7.5% to 8% of the sample.

As to this clone: No cognate antigen has been identified for it. One base away there is no much larger clone; base qualities are not given.

The receptor was isolated from an adult in good health. The material sequenced was peripheral blood, taken on day 0 of AZD1222 vaccination. Rearrangement joined TRBV28 to TRBJ2-1, with TRBD1 identical over 7 junction bases. The DNA sequence reads TGTGCCAGCAGTGAGACAGGGTTAACCCAGCAGTTCTTC. Translated, it reads CASSETGLTQQFF.